This T cell receptor beta chain was recovered during a study of T cells in Graves' hyperthyroidism and ophthalmopathy. Study in general: Specimen type is peripheral blood, collected at initial diagnosis prior to any treatment.

Study results and caveats: Blood shared most expanded thyroid clonotypes above 0.001. A median roughly six months before onset, the model predicted ophthalmopathy. Patients with ophthalmopathy were separated from those with stable hyperthyroidism by a 13 V-J model.

This clonotype has at least ten counts. Its specificity is not known. This CDR3 region has 16 residues. Germline CDR1 MDHEN, CDR2 SYDVKM. The germline V and J ends were trimmed by 3 bases and 0 bases, with 14 bases remaining between them. From RNA transcripts, TCR beta CDR3 regions were amplified. HTBI primers drove first-round RT-PCR of the TCR CDR3. Each CDR3 protein gets one entry after TCRdb re-called the multiplex PCR reads with MiXCR. The sample contains roughly 360,000 distinct CDR3 sequences, less than 15% of which appear only once. The sequencing sample was made of blood. The chain couples TRBV28 to TRBJ1-1; D may be TRBD1 (6 bases). The TCR was taken from a man aged 25-45 years with Graves' hyperthyroidism that later progressed to Graves' ophthalmopathy. CDR3 sequence reads: CASSLIGGGVNTEAFF. The DNA of the CDR3 is TGTGCCAGCAGTTTGATTGGCGGGGGCGTGAACACTGAAGCTTTCTTT.